What follows are 13 T cell receptor beta chains derived from one specimen sequenced in a study of shared clonotypes between healthy human individuals (TCRdb year 2020). Libraries were constructed by the immunoSEQ multiplex PCR assay. TCRdb obtained this table from immuneACCESS and retained in-frame rearrangements with V and J assigned. These tables miss some clones; where compared with another copy, unresolved V genes account for less than half of the shortfall, and the remainder is unexplained. The sample table holds more than 550,000 clones, of which around 90% were seen once. 30% to 40% of the sample is in the top ten clones. Sequencing was performed on memory CD8+ T cells from PBMCs. What this sample's cell subset or site label stands for: CD45RO+ cells pooled with CCR7-negative TemRA cells. The receptors come from a man aged 18 to 35 in good health. Some clones in this sample may be carry-over from other donors' samples.

About this clone: The same CDR3 arises from other DNA sequences in this sample as well. The V call is TRBV7-9, the J call TRBJ2-1; 7 nucleotides match TRBD1. The length of the CDR3 is 12 residues. The V gene's germline CDR1 is SEHNR and CDR2 FQNEAQ (reference sequence). The V segment lost 5 bases and the J segment 8 bases; nucleotides outside the gene matches: 3. CDR3 amino acids: CASSPQGDEQFF. The CDR3 coding sequence is TGTGCCAGCAGCCCCCAGGGGGATGAGCAGTTCTTC.

J is TRBJ2-4 and V is TRBV7-9; D gene ambiguous. Germline CDR1 reads SEHNR; CDR2 reads FQNEAQ (reference sequence). This CDR3 is built from 14 residues. V was cut by 5 bases and J by 0 bases, with 8 bases left in between. In DNA, the CDR3 is TGTGCCAGCAGCCCCCCGGAAGCCAAAAACATTCAGTACTTC. Protein sequence: CASSPPEAKNIQYF.

This rearrangement joins TRBV30 to TRBJ1-5; D may be TRBD1 (5 bases). From germline, CDR1 is GTSNPN and CDR2 SVGIG (reference sequence). The CDR3 is 15 amino acids. Trimming took off 1 base at V and 4 bases at J, with 14 bases between the two ends. The CDR3 bases are TGTGCCTGGAGTGCTGGGTTCGGGGGTAATCAGCCCCAGCATTTT. This translates into CAWSAGFGGNQPQHF.

The chain couples TRBV4-2 to TRBJ2-1; 9 nucleotides agree with TRBD2. With 0 bases clipped from V and 7 bases from J, the junction kept 10 bases outside the gene matches. The CDR3 is 17 amino acids. Germline V gene data show CDR1 as LGHNA and CDR2 as YNFKEQ. The DNA for the CDR3 is TGTGCCAGCAGCCAAGATTGGCAGCGGGAGGTTAGTAATGAGCAGTTCTTC. Its translation is CASSQDWQREVSNEQFF.

Written as DNA, the CDR3 is TGTGCCAGCAGCTTAGGAGGTTCCAAAAACATTCAGTACTTC. As protein: CASSLGGSKNIQYF. The chain employs TRBV11-2 and TRBJ2-4; D ambiguous. With 1 base removed from V and 2 bases from J, the gap between germline ends came to 6 bases. The germline CDR1 and CDR2 sequences are SGHAT and FQNNGV. This CDR3 contains 14 residues.

The genes are TRBV19 and TRBJ1-2; no definite D call. Per the germline V gene, CDR1 is LNHDA and CDR2 is SQIVND (reference sequence). V gave up 5 bases and J gave up 5 bases, with 15 bases separating them. The CDR3 extends over 14 amino acids. The CDR3 DNA sequence: TGTGCCAGTAGTCGGAGTCTGCCGGGATATGGCTACACCTTC. Translated, it gives CASSRSLPGYGYTF. Variable domain in full (rest from reference TRBV19 and TRBJ1-2): DGGITQSPKYLFRKEGQNVTLSCEQNLNHDAMYWYRQDPGQGLRLIYYSQIVNDFQKGDIAEGYSVSREKKESFPLTVTSAQKNPTAFYLCASSRSLPGYGYTFGSGTRLTVV.

This chain links TRBV28 with TRBJ2-2; tentatively, D is TRBD2 (5 bases). This CDR3 contains 15 residues. The V end was cut by 1 base, the J end by 3 bases, with 9 bases between. CDR1 is MDHEN, CDR2 SYDVKM, per germline. CDR3 residues: CASSLFTRYTGELFF. The CDR3 nucleotides read TGTGCCAGCAGTTTATTTACTAGATACACCGGGGAGCTGTTTTTT.

J is TRBJ2-4 and V is TRBV27, with TRBD2 as a possible D gene (6 bases). The CDR3 length is 13 residues. CDR1 MNHEY and CDR2 SMNVEV come from the germline V gene (reference sequence). Trimming stripped 6 bases from V and 8 bases from J, with 14 bases between. As DNA, the CDR3 is TGTGCCAGCAGCAAGGGACTCCGGGACATTCAGTACTTC. As protein: CASSKGLRDIQYF.

The count of this clone is one. The CDR3 loop is CASSLSGGANYEQYF. As DNA, the CDR3 is TGTGCCAGCAGCTTATCAGGGGGCGCGAACTACGAGCAGTACTTC. The chain has TRBV7-6 and TRBJ2-7, with 8 bases identical to TRBD1. V shed 2 bases and J 3 bases; nucleotides not matched to a gene: 6. The CDR3 runs to 15 residues. Germline CDR1 and CDR2: SGHVS and FNYEAQ.

The J gene is TRBJ2-1, the V gene TRBV15, with no clear D. V gave up 3 bases and J gave up 3 bases, with 15 bases separating them. The CDR3 has 16 amino acids. Germline-derived CDR1 and CDR2 are LNHNV and YYDKDF (reference sequence). CDR3 nucleotides: TGTGCCACCAGCAGGGAACAACCGAAGTACTACAATGAGCAGTTCTTC. Translated, it gives CATSREQPKYYNEQFF.

The gene calls are TRBV4-1 and TRBJ2-7, with D hard to call. The CDR3 totals 14 residues. Per the germline V gene, CDR1 is MGHRA and CDR2 is YSYEKL. V dropped 1 base and J dropped 2 bases, with 9 bases sitting between them. Here the CDR3 DNA reads TGCGCCAGCAGCCAAGTTAATGGCGCCTACGAGCAGTACTTC. Its protein product is CASSQVNGAYEQYF.

The chain links TRBV28 to TRBJ1-4; D gene unclear. Trimming took off 3 bases at V and 3 bases at J, with 14 bases between the two ends. CDR3 length equals 16 residues. CDR1 MDHEN and CDR2 SYDVKM come from the germline V gene. This CDR3 reads CASSFLAGRPNEKLFF. As DNA, the CDR3 is TGTGCCAGCAGTTTTCTTGCGGGCAGGCCTAATGAAAAACTGTTTTTT.

This clone was seen a few times. V usage is TRBV6-1 and J usage is TRBJ1-2, with 7 bases identical to TRBD1. This CDR3 is 14 amino acids long. Germline trimming cut 10 bases from V and 4 bases from J; bases unmatched to any gene: 12. CDR1 and CDR2 (germline): MNHNS, SASEGT. In DNA form, the CDR3 reads TGTGCCACAAAGGAAGGGGACAGTCCCTATGGCTACACCTTC. This encodes CATKEGDSPYGYTF.